What follows are 14 T cell receptor beta chains derived from one specimen sequenced in a study of identical twins. TCRdb independently ran MiXCR on the 5' RACE reads; one entry per CDR3 protein. Of 250,000 or so distinct CDR3 sequences listed, approximately 8.6% were seen once; the top ten hold 3%. The same data also contributed to another study, on yellow fever vaccine responses in identical twins.

Sequencing was done on a sample of CD8+ T cells sorted from blood. These receptors were collected from a woman aged 18-29 years in good health.

Ten or more counts support this clonotype. The chain uses TRBV29-1 and TRBJ1-1; D may be TRBD1 (5 bases). Germline V gene sequence: CDR1 SQVTM, CDR2 ANQGSEA. This CDR3 contains 12 residues. V was pared by 7 bases and J by 5 bases, with 14 bases between. The CDR3 sequence is CSAVWGRTEAFF. The DNA of the CDR3 is TGCAGCGCCGTTTGGGGGAGGACTGAAGCTTTCTTT.

The chain carries TRBV6-2 or TRBV6-3 and TRBJ2-7; the match to TRBD1 covers 12 bases. J gave up 8 bases and V 6 bases, and 11 bases lay outside the gene matches. CDR1 is MNHEY and CDR2 is SVGEGT in the germline V gene. The CDR3 is 15 amino acids. The chain's CDR3 is CASSPTGTGGLKQYF. The CDR3 nucleotides read TGTGCCAGCAGCCCTACCGGGACAGGGGGCTTGAAGCAGTACTTC.

V gene TRBV13 combines with J gene TRBJ2-7, with unresolved D. CDR1 and CDR2 (germline): PRHDT, FYEKMQ (reference sequence). The CDR3 has 14 residues. Trimming pared 1 base from V and 1 base from J, leaving 8 bases between. The CDR3 reads CASSLDVGSYEQYF. DNA for the CDR3: TGTGCCAGCAGCTTAGACGTGGGGTCCTACGAGCAGTACTTC. Using reference TRBV13 and TRBJ2-7 for the parts outside the CDR3, the full variable domain is AAGVIQSPRHLIKEKRETATLKCYPIPRHDTVYWYQQGPGQDPQFLISFYEKMQSDKGSIPDRFSAQQFSDYHSELNMSSLELGDSALYFCASSLDVGSYEQYFGPGTRLTVT.

This clonotype was detected many times. The V and J genes are TRBV28 and TRBJ2-7; 7 bases match TRBD1. The trim removed 7 bases at V and 3 bases at J, leaving 12 bases unmatched. This CDR3 spans 15 amino acids. Germline CDR1 and CDR2: MDHEN and SYDVKM. The CDR3 coding sequence is TGTGCCAGCATGGCCGACAGGGAAGCTTACTACGAGCAGTACTTC. Protein sequence: CASMADREAYYEQYF.

This clonotype turned up a few times. The V and J genes are TRBV14 and TRBJ1-1; D might be TRBD1 (6 bases). The V and J ends lost 3 bases and 10 bases respectively, with 15 bases between them. The CDR3 has 13 amino acids. CDR1 SGHDN and CDR2 FVKESK come from the germline V gene. The CDR3 spells CASSQENRVVAFF. CDR3 DNA: TGTGCCAGCAGCCAGGAAAACAGGGTGGTAGCTTTCTTT.

The chain recombines TRBV20-1 with TRBJ1-2; 10 positions agree with TRBD1. The germline CDR1 and CDR2 sequences are DFQATT and SNEGSKA (reference sequence). This CDR3 has 16 residues. Germline trimming cut 3 bases from V and 3 bases from J; bases unmatched to any gene: 10. The CDR3 here is CSASSGGTGEDYGYTF. The CDR3 nucleotides are TGCAGTGCTAGCTCAGGGGGGACAGGGGAGGACTATGGCTACACCTTC.

In its sample, this clonotype was seen many times. J is TRBJ2-7 and V is TRBV27, with a tentative D call TRBD1 (6 bases). This CDR3 is 14 amino acids long. Germline-derived CDR1 and CDR2 are MNHEY and SMNVEV (reference sequence). V shed 2 bases and J shed 2 bases, with 10 bases lying between them. The CDR3 protein is CASSLQGLAYEQYF. The CDR3 DNA reads TGTGCCAGCAGTTTACAGGGGTTAGCCTACGAGCAGTACTTC.

In this sample, this clonotype turned up a few times. The chain joins TRBV7-9 to TRBJ2-7, with D tentatively TRBD2 (5 bases). The CDR3 length is 17 residues. The V gene's germline CDR1 is SEHNR and CDR2 FQNEAQ (reference sequence). V was shortened by 2 bases and J by 3 bases, with 20 bases between the two germline ends. The DNA for the CDR3 is TGTGCCAGCAGCTTAATCGGACTTGGCGAAATGAACTACGAGCAGTACTTC. Amino acid sequence: CASSLIGLGEMNYEQYF.

The chain has TRBV29-1 and TRBJ1-1; no clear D. V was clipped by 2 bases and J by 10 bases, with 11 bases between them. In germline, CDR1 is SQVTM, CDR2 ANQGSEA. The CDR3 runs 11 residues. Here the CDR3 DNA reads TGCAGCGTTGAATCCGGAAAGGGAGCTTTCTTT. Translation: CSVESGKGAFF.

This clonotype was counted only a few times. The J gene is TRBJ1-1, the V gene TRBV10-3; no clear D gene. V dropped 6 bases and J dropped 5 bases, with 10 bases sitting between them. This CDR3 contains 12 residues. The germline CDR1 and CDR2 sequences are ENHRY and SYGVKD. CDR3 DNA sequence: TGTGCCATCAGGGGGAGTGAAACTGAAGCTTTCTTT. This gives the protein CAIRGSETEAFF.

The CDR3 here is CASSQATGGMYEQYF. CDR3 nucleotide sequence: TGCGCCAGCAGCCAAGCGACAGGGGGTATGTACGAGCAGTACTTC. The rearrangement links TRBV4-3 to TRBJ2-7; 9 nucleotides agree with TRBD1. The CDR3 extends over 15 amino acids. Germline values: CDR1 LGHNA, CDR2 YSLEER. After removal of 1 base from V and 4 bases from J, the junction contained 5 bases not matched to a gene.

This clonotype was seen a few times. The V and J genes are TRBV3-1 and TRBJ2-7, with D uncertain. Germline V gene lookup returns CDR1 LGHDT and CDR2 YNNKEL (reference sequence). V was clipped by 2 bases and J by 3 bases, with 8 bases between them. The CDR3 is 13 amino acids. In nucleotides, the CDR3 is TGTGCCAGCAGCCAAATGAGGAACTACGAGCAGTACTTC. Its protein product is CASSQMRNYEQYF.

This clonotype was recorded a few times. The chain carries TRBV12-3 or TRBV12-4 and TRBJ2-6; perhaps TRBD1 as D (5 bases). CDR3 length equals 14 residues. CDR3 loop: CAQETASGANVLTF. Here the CDR3 DNA reads TGTGCTCAGGAGACAGCCTCTGGGGCCAACGTCCTGACTTTC.

DNA for the CDR3: TGTGCCAGCAGTGACCTAGCGGGTAGTCATGAGCAGTTCTTC. Its translation is CASSDLAGSHEQFF. The chain links TRBV6-1 to TRBJ2-1; 8 bases are a match to TRBD2. Germline V lookup: CDR1 MNHNS, CDR2 SASEGT. With V trimmed by 3 bases and J by 8 bases, 6 bases remained unmatched. This CDR3 region has 14 residues.